The rows below give T cell receptor beta chains drawn from one sample of a study of vaccination and CD4 T cells after COVID-19. No cognate antigen is known for these TCRs. TCRdb re-called the PCR reads with MiXCR, one entry per CDR3 protein. The sample includes 10,000 to 15,000 distinct CDR3 sequences, around 50% of them seen just once. The material sequenced was CD4+ T cells from blood, cultured in vitro. Receptors were obtained from a human donor who had recovered from COVID-19. The CDR3 runs from the conserved cysteine through the conserved F or W. Each record gives: V gene, J gene, CDR3 length, D gene, clone size, CDR3 DNA, CDR3 protein. The D gene is left open where the match is weak. The size field is filled for only some rows; it gives once, few, many or a size class.

TRBV7-9	TRBJ1-5	16	TRBD1	NA	TGTGCCAGCAGCGCCGGGACAGTCCTTAGCAATCAGCCCCAGCATTTT	CASSAGTVLSNQPQHF
TRBV5-1	TRBJ1-3	15	NA	NA	TGCGCCAGCAGCTTGGTACCGGAAACTGGAAACACCATATATTTT	CASSLVPETGNTIYF
TRBV19	TRBJ2-7	12	NA	NA	TGTGCCAGTAGTATAGCAGGGTACGAGCAGTACTTC	CASSIAGYEQYF
TRBV7-2	TRBJ1-1	14	NA	few	TGTGCCAGCAGCGGAGGCGGGGTCTTCGGTGAAGCTTTCTTT	CASSGGGVFGEAFF
TRBV12-3/TRBV12-4	TRBJ1-5	15	NA	NA	TGTGCCAGCAGTTTTGCCGGTCTAATCCATACGCCCCAGCATTTT	CASSFAGLIHTPQHF
TRBV9	TRBJ1-2	17	NA	NA	TGTGCCAGCAGCGTAGCAGGAAGGACGGGAGCTAACTATGGCTACACCTTC	CASSVAGRTGANYGYTF
TRBV11-1	TRBJ2-1	16	TRBD2	few	TGTGCCAGCAGCACTAGTCTGGGACTAGGGGACAATGAGCAGTTCTTC	CASSTSLGLGDNEQFF
TRBV29-1	TRBJ2-3	15	TRBD1	NA	TGCAGCGTTGTACTCACAGGGGGTGGCACAGATACGCAGTATTTT	CSVVLTGGGTDTQYF
TRBV11-2	TRBJ2-2	17	NA	NA	TGTGCCAGCAGCCCAAGAGGGGGGCTGATTAACACCGGGGAGCTGTTTTTT	CASSPRGGLINTGELFF
TRBV7-2	TRBJ2-7	13	TRBD1	once	TGTGCCAGCGGCACAGGGGGCTCCTACGAGCAGTACTTC	CASGTGGSYEQYF
TRBV28	TRBJ2-3	13	TRBD1	NA	TGTGCCAGCAGGTACTCAGGGGGCGATACGCAGTATTTT	CASRYSGGDTQYF
TRBV20-1	TRBJ2-1	15	NA	few	TGCAGTGCTAGAGATCGGGTTACGGGGTTGAGTGAGCAGTTCTTC	CSARDRVTGLSEQFF
TRBV19	TRBJ1-5	15	NA	few	TGTGCCAGTAGGGAAGGGGGGCAGGGTAGGGAGCCCCAGCATTTT	CASREGGQGREPQHF
TRBV28	TRBJ2-1	15	NA	NA	TGTGCCAGCAGCACGGCAGGGGCGAACTACAATGAGCAGTTCTTC	CASSTAGANYNEQFF
TRBV6-1	TRBJ2-7	16	NA	NA	TGTGCCAGCAGCGACCTCAGGCAGGGCTACTCCTACGAGCAGTACTTC	CASSDLRQGYSYEQYF
TRBV24-1	TRBJ2-5	15	NA	NA	TGTGCCACCAGTGATGGGGGCAGGGACCAAGAGACCCAGTACTTC	CATSDGGRDQETQYF
TRBV4-3	TRBJ2-7	19	NA	few	TGCGCCAGCAGCCAAGTTCATGGACAGTTGGATTGGGGAAAAATGGAGCAGTACTTC	CASSQVHGQLDWGKMEQYF
TRBV6-4	TRBJ2-3	14	TRBD2	NA	TGTGCCAGCAGTGTAACTAGCGGCACAGATACGCAGTATTTT	CASSVTSGTDTQYF
TRBV7-9	TRBJ2-2	18	TRBD2	NA	TGTGCCAGCAGCCCGATGACTAGCGGGGCAAAAAACACCGGGGAGCTGTTTTTT	CASSPMTSGAKNTGELFF
TRBV6-1	TRBJ2-5	15	NA	NA	TGTGCCAGCAGGCCCACCGAGGGTAGCGTGTTGACCCAGTACTTC	CASRPTEGSVLTQYF
TRBV6-2/TRBV6-3	TRBJ1-2	14	NA	NA	TGTGCCAGCCTCCACAGGGACCCAGGCTATGGCTACACCTTC	CASLHRDPGYGYTF
TRBV7-9	TRBJ1-1	16	TRBD1	few	TGTGCCAGCAGCGGCCGGGACAGGGGGGTGGACACTGAAGCTTTCTTT	CASSGRDRGVDTEAFF
TRBV19	TRBJ1-2	15	NA	NA	TGTGCCAGTAAATTTTATCCCGGGACTCGGTATGGCTACACCTTC	CASKFYPGTRYGYTF
TRBV7-9	TRBJ1-2	14	NA	few	TGTGCCAGCAGCTTAGCCCCAGGGAACTATGGCTACACCTTC	CASSLAPGNYGYTF
TRBV2	TRBJ1-1	14	TRBD1	NA	TGTGCCAGCAGGGAACAGGGGGCGATCACTGAAGCTTTCTTT	CASREQGAITEAFF
TRBV28	TRBJ2-3	14	NA	NA	TGTGCCAGCAGTTTAACGTCTGGACCAGATACGCAGTATTTT	CASSLTSGPDTQYF
TRBV2	TRBJ2-7	13	TRBD1	NA	TGTGCCAGCAGTGTAAGGGACAGCTACGAGCAGTACTTC	CASSVRDSYEQYF
TRBV15	TRBJ2-3	18	TRBD2	NA	TGTGCCACCAGCAGAGAAGGGACTAGCGGAACGCGTACAGATACGCAGTATTTT	CATSREGTSGTRTDTQYF
TRBV6-5	TRBJ1-3	16	NA	NA	TGTGCCAGCAGTTATTCTGATAGCCTCTCTGGAAACACCATATATTTT	CASSYSDSLSGNTIYF
TRBV28	TRBJ1-6	16	NA	NA	TGTGCCAGCAGTCCCTTAGGGGCCGGCTATAATTCACCCCTCCACTTT	CASSPLGAGYNSPLHF
TRBV15	TRBJ1-2	15	NA	NA	TGTGCCACCAGCAGAGGGGCAGATTCTAACTATGGCTACACCTTC	CATSRGADSNYGYTF
TRBV6-1	TRBJ2-1	14	TRBD1	NA	TGTGCCAGCAGTGAAGTGACAGGGACCAATGAGCAGTTCTTC	CASSEVTGTNEQFF
TRBV24-1	TRBJ2-1	12	NA	few	TGTGCCACCAGTGATGGTGGGTTAGGGCAGTTCTTC	CATSDGGLGQFF